The entry below gives a single T cell receptor (beta chain) sequence along with its context. Antigen unknown. MiXCR, run by TCRdb on the reads, gives a single entry per CDR3 protein. The data contain about 700,000 distinct CDR3 sequences, roughly 33% of them singletons. The data belong to a study of T cell repertoires in cytomegalovirus infection. Overall study: The study used recently identified HLA-C-restricted and well-studied HLA-B-restricted CMV epitopes. Evidence of both CMV infection and a matching HLA type came from public TCR beta signatures.

Overall study findings and caveats: The ex vivo response showed dominance by HLA-C-restricted CMV-specific TCR beta clonotypes. Frequencies of public TCR beta families were cumulated, and this identified carriers of CMV plus the relevant HLA.

The V gene's germline CDR1 is SGHVS and CDR2 FQNEAQ. The CDR3 sequence is 17 residues long. V lost 1 base and J lost 0; bases outside the gene matches: 5. The V gene is TRBV7-8, the J gene TRBJ1-5; 8 nucleotides align to TRBD1. Source: cultured PBMCs, taken from culture after CMV antigen stimulation. This sequence originates from a human donor in good health (CMV status not recorded). Some clones in this sample may be carry-over from other donors' samples. The CDR3 protein is CASSLGTGQYSNQPQHF. The CDR3 nucleotides read TGTGCCAGCAGCTTAGGGACAGGGCAGTATAGCAATCAGCCCCAGCATTTT.